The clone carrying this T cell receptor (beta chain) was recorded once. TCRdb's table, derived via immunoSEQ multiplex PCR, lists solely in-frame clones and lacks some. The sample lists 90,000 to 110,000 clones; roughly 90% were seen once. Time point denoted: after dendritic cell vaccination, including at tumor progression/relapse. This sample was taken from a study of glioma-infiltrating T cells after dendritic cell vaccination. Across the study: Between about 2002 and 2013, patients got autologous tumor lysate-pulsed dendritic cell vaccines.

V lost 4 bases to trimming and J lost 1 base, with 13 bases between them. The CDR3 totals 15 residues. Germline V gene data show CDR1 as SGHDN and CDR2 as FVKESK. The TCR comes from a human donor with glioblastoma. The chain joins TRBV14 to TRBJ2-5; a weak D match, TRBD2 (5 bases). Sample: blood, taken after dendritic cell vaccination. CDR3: CASSPWTGFQETQYF. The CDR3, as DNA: TGTGCCAGCAGCCCCTGGACGGGGTTCCAAGAGACCCAGTACTTC.